This T cell receptor (beta chain) was documented in a study of blood T cell repertoires in COVID-19. Study overall: Italy, Spain and the United States were the sources of the convalescent and acute COVID-19 samples.

Per the original methods: From reference gene primer amplification, estimates of nucleated cell counts were derived. The repertoire was sequenced with immunoSEQ multiplex PCR; TCRdb's copy has only in-frame clones and lacks some. V and J calls and clone size come straight from that table; D and trimming were deduced from the DNA. The data hold tens of thousands of clones, with more than 75% observed a single time. The CDR3 runs to 14 residues. The trim removed 0 bases at V and 5 bases at J, leaving 5 bases unmatched. Per the germline V gene, CDR1 is SGHRS and CDR2 is YFSETQ. This clone was seen just once.

The TCR comes from a woman aged 70 to 79 with acute or convalescent COVID-19. This chain uses TRBV5-1 with TRBJ2-7; the match to TRBD1 covers 7 bases. Sequencing was performed on peripheral blood. This CDR3 reads CASSLEGAKNEQYF. Here the CDR3 DNA reads TGCGCCAGCAGCTTGGAGGGGGCGAAGAACGAGCAGTACTTC.